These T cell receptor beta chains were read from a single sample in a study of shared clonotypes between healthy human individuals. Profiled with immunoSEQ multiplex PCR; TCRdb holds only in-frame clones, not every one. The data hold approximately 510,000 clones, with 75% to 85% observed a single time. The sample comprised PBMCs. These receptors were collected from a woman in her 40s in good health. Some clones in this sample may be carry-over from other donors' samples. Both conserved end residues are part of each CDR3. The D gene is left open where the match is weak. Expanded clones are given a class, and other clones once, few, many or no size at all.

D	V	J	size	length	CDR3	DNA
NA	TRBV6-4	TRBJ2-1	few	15	CASSDSESSYNEQFF	TGTGCCAGCAGTGACAGTGAGAGCTCCTACAATGAGCAGTTCTTC
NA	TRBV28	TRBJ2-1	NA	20	CASSLSGPTWGLSSYNEQFF	TGTGCCAGCAGTTTATCCGGCCCGACTTGGGGACTGAGCTCCTACAATGAGCAGTTCTTC
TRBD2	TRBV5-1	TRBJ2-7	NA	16	CASSLGGLAGVYEQYF	TGCGCCAGCAGCTTGGGGGGACTAGCGGGAGTATACGAGCAGTACTTC
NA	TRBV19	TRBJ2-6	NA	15	CASSPGQAGANVLTF	TGTGCCAGTAGTCCGGGGCAGGCTGGGGCCAACGTCCTGACTTTC
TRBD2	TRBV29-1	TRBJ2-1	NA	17	CSVVGDLAGGSYNEQFF	TGCAGCGTTGTGGGGGATTTAGCGGGAGGGTCCTACAATGAGCAGTTCTTC
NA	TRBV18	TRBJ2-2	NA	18	CASSLRQGAAGTTGELFF	TGTGCCAGCTCACTTCGACAGGGCGCGGCGGGGACAACTGGGGAGCTGTTTTTT
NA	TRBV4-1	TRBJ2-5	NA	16	CASSQEVPRNQETQYF	TGCGCCAGCAGCCAAGAAGTTCCGCGGAACCAAGAGACCCAGTACTTC
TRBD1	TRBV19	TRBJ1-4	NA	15	CASSPRHRGSEKLFF	TGTGCCAGTAGCCCCCGGCACAGGGGGAGTGAAAAACTGTTTTTT
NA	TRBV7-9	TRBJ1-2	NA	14	CASSSDNSRGGYTF	TGTGCCAGCAGCAGTGACAACTCCAGGGGTGGCTACACCTTC
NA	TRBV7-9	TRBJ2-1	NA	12	CASVTSTNEQFF	TGTGCCAGCGTAACTAGCACCAATGAGCAGTTCTTC
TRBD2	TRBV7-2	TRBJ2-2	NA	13	CASTGLAGGELFF	TGTGCCAGCACGGGACTAGCGGGCGGGGAGCTGTTTTTT
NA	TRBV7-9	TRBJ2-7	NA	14	CASTPGEVAYEQYF	TGTGCCAGCACGCCTGGCGAGGTCGCCTACGAGCAGTACTTC
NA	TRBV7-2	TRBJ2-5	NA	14	CASSLGPEQETQYF	TGTGCCAGCAGCCTGGGGCCAGAACAAGAGACCCAGTACTTC
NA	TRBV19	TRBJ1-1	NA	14	CASSMTGEFTEAFF	TGTGCCAGTAGTATGACGGGGGAGTTCACTGAAGCTTTCTTT
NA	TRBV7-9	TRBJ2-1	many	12	CASTSGGYEQFF	TGTGCCAGCACCTCAGGGGGGTATGAGCAGTTCTTC
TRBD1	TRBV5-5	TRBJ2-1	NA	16	CASSFFPDRESNEQFF	TGTGCCAGCAGCTTCTTCCCGGACAGGGAATCTAATGAGCAGTTCTTC
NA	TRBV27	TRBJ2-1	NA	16	CASTPLGGRDYNEQFF	TGTGCCAGCACCCCTTTAGGGGGGCGGGATTACAATGAGCAGTTCTTC
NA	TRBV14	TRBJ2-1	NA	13	CASSQGRLAEQFF	TGTGCCAGCAGCCAAGGTCGGCTCGCTGAGCAGTTCTTC
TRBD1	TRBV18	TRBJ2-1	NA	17	CASSPRRQGTLDNEQFF	TGTGCCAGCTCGCCCAGGAGACAGGGGACCCTAGACAATGAGCAGTTCTTC
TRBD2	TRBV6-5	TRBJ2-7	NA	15	CASSSTGTSTYEQYF	TGTGCCAGCAGCAGCACCGGGACTAGTACTTACGAGCAGTACTTC
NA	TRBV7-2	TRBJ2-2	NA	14	CASSFGRVTGELFF	TGTGCCAGCAGCTTTGGCAGGGTTACCGGGGAGCTGTTTTTT
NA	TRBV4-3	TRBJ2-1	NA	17	CASSPQRALGRHNEQFF	TGCGCCAGCAGCCCCCAGCGGGCCCTCGGTCGCCACAATGAGCAGTTCTTC
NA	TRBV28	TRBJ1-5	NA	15	CASSKAGNGNQPQHF	TGTGCCAGCAGTAAGGCAGGGAATGGCAATCAGCCCCAGCATTTT
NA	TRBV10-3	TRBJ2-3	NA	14	CAISGGPSTDTQYF	TGTGCCATCAGCGGCGGGCCGAGCACAGATACGCAGTATTTT
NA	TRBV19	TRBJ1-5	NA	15	CASSRTVNGGGPQHF	TGTGCCAGTAGTAGGACAGTAAACGGGGGTGGGCCCCAGCATTTT
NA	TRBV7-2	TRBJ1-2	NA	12	CASSLSYYGYTF	TGTGCCAGCAGCTTAAGTTACTATGGCTACACCTTC
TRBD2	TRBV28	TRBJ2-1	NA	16	CASSPHPGLAAHEQFF	TGTGCCAGCAGTCCTCATCCGGGACTAGCGGCACATGAGCAGTTCTTC